This T cell receptor (beta chain) is from a study of cytomegalovirus exposure and HLA in healthy donors. Germline CDR1 is SGHDN and CDR2 is FVKESK. V lost 1 base and J lost 2; bases outside the gene matches: 3. The CDR3 extends over 15 amino acids. 13 Jbeta primers and 60 Vbeta primers were used for the PCR. Original processing methods: Per a later analysis, the number of unique TCR beta chains was around 79 million, of which around 9.9 million were shared. Data came from immunoSEQ multiplex PCR; TCRdb stores just in-frame clones and leaves some out. V, J and clone size derive from that table, while D and trimming were established from the DNA sequence. Here the sample spans about 130,000 clones, 82% being singletons.

This chain links TRBV14 with TRBJ2-7, with TRBD2 matching over 9 bases. Input material: PBMCs. This sequence was found in a male donor in good health and CMV-seropositive. The CDR3 nucleotides are TGTGCCAGCAGCCAAGGACTAGCGGTTGCCTACGAGCAGTACTTC. This codes for CASSQGLAVAYEQYF.